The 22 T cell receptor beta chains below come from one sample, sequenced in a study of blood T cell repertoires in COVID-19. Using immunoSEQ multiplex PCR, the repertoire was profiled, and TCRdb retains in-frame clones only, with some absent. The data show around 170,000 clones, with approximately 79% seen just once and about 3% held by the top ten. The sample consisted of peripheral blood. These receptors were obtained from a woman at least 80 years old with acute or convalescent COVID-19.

The CDR3 nucleotides are TGTGCCAGTAGTATAGATGGAGCGGGAGGTCCCTACGAGCAGTACTTC. Encoded protein: CASSIDGAGGPYEQYF. The genes are TRBV19 and TRBJ2-7; 9 nucleotides line up with TRBD2. This CDR3 has 16 amino acids. CDR1 is LNHDA, CDR2 SQIVND, per germline (reference sequence). Trimming took 0 bases from V and 2 from J; bases not matched to a gene: 5.

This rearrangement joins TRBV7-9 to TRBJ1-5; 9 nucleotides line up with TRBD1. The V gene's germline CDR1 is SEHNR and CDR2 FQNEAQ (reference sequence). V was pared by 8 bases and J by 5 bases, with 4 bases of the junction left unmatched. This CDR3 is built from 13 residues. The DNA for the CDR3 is TGTGCCAGCGGAACAGGGGGCCATCAGCCCCAGCATTTT. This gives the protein CASGTGGHQPQHF. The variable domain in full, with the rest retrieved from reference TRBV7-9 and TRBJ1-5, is DTGVSQNPRHKITKRGQNVTFRCDPISEHNRLYWYRQTLGQGPEFLTYFQNEAQLEKSRLLSDRFSAERPKGSFSTLEIQRTEQGDSAMYLCASGTGGHQPQHFGDGTRLSIL.

CDR3 in amino acids: CASSWGDSATNEKLFF. DNA of the CDR3: TGTGCCAGCAGCTGGGGGGACAGTGCAACTAATGAAAAACTGTTTTTT. The rearrangement uses TRBV5-8 and TRBJ1-4; 7 bases are a match to TRBD1. Trimming took 3 bases from V and 0 from J; bases not matched to a gene: 5. The CDR3 runs to 16 residues. The germline CDR1 and CDR2 sequences are SGHTS and YDEGEE.

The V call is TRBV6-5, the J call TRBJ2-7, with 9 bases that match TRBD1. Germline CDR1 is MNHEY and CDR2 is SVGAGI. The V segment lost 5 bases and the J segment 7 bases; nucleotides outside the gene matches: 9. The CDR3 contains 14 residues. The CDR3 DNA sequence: TGTGCCAGCAGTCGAGAACAGGGGGCGTTAGAGCAGTACTTC. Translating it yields CASSREQGALEQYF.

The CDR3 loop reads CASRSQGAGQPQHF. The CDR3 region has the DNA TGTGCCAGTAGGTCACAGGGGGCTGGTCAGCCCCAGCATTTT. The rearrangement links TRBV19 to TRBJ1-5; TRBD1 agrees at 9 bases. Germline values: CDR1 LNHDA, CDR2 SQIVND (reference sequence). V lost 6 bases, J lost 6 bases, and 6 bases stayed unmatched. The CDR3 loop spans 14 amino acids.

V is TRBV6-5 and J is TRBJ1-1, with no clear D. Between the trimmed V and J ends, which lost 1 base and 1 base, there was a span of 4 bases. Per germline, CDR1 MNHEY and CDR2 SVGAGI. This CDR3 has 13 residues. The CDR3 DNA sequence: TGTGCCAGCAGTTACTACGGGAACACTGAAGCTTTCTTT. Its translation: CASSYYGNTEAFF.

The CDR3 is CASSFANRDRGGLKQFF. The CDR3 DNA sequence: TGTGCCAGCAGTTTCGCAAACCGGGACAGGGGAGGCCTCAAGCAGTTCTTC. The chain recombines TRBV28 with TRBJ2-1, with TRBD1 matching over 10 bases. The junction had 16 bases not matched to a gene; V was cut back by 3 bases and J by 11 bases. The CDR3 is 17 amino acids. Germline V gives CDR1 MDHEN, CDR2 SYDVKM.

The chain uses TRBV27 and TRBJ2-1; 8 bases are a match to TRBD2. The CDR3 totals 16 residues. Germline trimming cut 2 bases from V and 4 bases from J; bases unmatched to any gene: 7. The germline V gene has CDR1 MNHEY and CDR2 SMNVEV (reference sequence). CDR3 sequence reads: CASSLVGRAEYNEQFF. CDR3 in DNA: TGTGCCAGCAGTTTAGTCGGGAGGGCCGAGTACAATGAGCAGTTCTTC.

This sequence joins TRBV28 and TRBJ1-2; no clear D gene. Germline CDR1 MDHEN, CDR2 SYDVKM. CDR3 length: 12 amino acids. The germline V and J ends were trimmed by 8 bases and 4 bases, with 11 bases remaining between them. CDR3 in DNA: TGTGCCAGCGGAGTAGGGAGCTATGGCTACACCTTC. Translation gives CASGVGSYGYTF.

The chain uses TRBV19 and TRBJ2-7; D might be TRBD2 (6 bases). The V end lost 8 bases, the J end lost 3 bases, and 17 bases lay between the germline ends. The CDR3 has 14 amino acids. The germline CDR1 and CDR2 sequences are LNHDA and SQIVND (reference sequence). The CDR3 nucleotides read TGTGCCAGTGCGCTAAGGCCGCGGGGCTACGAGCAGTACTTC. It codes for CASALRPRGYEQYF.

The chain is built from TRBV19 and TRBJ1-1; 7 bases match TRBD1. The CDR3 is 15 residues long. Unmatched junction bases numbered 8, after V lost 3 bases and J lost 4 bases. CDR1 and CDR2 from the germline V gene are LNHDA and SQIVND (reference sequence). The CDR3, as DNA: TGTGCCAGTAGTATTTTTCTGGGACAGCTCACTGAAGCTTTCTTT. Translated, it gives CASSIFLGQLTEAFF.

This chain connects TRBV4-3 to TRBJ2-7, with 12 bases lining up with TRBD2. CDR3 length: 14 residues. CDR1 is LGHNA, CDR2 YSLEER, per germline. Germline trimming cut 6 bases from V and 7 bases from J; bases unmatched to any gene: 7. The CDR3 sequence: CASSSSGRGGEQYF. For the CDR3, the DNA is TGCGCCAGCAGTTCTAGCGGGAGGGGAGGAGAGCAGTACTTC.

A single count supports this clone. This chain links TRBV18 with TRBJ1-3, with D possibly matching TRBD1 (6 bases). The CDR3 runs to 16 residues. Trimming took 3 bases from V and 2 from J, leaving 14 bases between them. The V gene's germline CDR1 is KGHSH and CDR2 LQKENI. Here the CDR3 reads CASSPPTGFAGNTIYF. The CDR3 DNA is TGTGCCAGCTCACCCCCGACAGGTTTCGCTGGAAACACCATATATTTT.

As DNA, the CDR3 is TGTGCCTGGACAGGGATGGACTATGGCTACACCTTC. Amino acids: CAWTGMDYGYTF. The chain employs TRBV30 and TRBJ1-2, with D possibly matching TRBD1 (5 bases). The ends were cut back, 4 bases at V and 3 bases at J, with 9 bases in the middle. Per the germline V gene, CDR1 is GTSNPN and CDR2 is SVGIG (reference sequence). This CDR3 is 12 amino acids long.

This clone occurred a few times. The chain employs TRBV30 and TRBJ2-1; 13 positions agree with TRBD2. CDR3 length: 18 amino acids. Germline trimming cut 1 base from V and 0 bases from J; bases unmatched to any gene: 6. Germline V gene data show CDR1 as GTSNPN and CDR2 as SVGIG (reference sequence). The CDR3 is CAWSGWTSGRGSYNEQFF. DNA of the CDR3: TGTGCCTGGAGTGGTTGGACTAGCGGGAGAGGCTCCTACAATGAGCAGTTCTTC.

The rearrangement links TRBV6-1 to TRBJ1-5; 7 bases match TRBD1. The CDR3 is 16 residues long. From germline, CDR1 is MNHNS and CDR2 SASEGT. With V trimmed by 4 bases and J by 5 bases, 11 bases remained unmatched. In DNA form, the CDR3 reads TGTGCCAGCAGTGGAGGGGGGACAGATACCGATCAGCCCCAGCATTTT. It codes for CASSGGGTDTDQPQHF.

For the CDR3, the DNA is TGTGCCAGCTCACCACTATTAACAGGGATGTACAATGAGCAGTTCTTC. This translates into CASSPLLTGMYNEQFF. The rearrangement uses TRBV18 and TRBJ2-1; possibly TRBD1 for D (6 bases). V gave up 1 base and J gave up 4 bases, with 14 bases separating them. Per germline, CDR1 KGHSH and CDR2 LQKENI. This CDR3 is 16 amino acids long. The whole variable domain, remainder taken from reference TRBV18 and TRBJ2-1, is NAGVMQNPRHLVRRRGQEARLRCSPMKGHSHVYWYRQLPEEGLKFMVYLQKENIIDESGMPKERFSAEFPKEGPSILRIQQVVRGDSAAYFCASSPLLTGMYNEQFFGPGTRLTVL.

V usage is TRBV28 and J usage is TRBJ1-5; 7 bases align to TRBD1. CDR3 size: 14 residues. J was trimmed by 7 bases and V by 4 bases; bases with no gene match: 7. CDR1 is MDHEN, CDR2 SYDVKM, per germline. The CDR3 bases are TGTGCCAGCAGTTCCGCGCAGGGGGACCAGCCCCAGCATTTT. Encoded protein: CASSSAQGDQPQHF.

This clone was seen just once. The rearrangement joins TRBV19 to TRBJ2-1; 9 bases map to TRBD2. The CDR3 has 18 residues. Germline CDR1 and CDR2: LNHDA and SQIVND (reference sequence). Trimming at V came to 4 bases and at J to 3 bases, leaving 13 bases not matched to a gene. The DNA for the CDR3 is TGTGCCAGTAGTAGAGATCGATATAGCGGGAGCCTCTACAATGAGCAGTTCTTC. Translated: CASSRDRYSGSLYNEQFF.

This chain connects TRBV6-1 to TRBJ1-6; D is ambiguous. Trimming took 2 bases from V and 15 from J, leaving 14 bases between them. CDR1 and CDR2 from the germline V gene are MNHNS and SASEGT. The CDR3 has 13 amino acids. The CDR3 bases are TGTGCCAGCAGTGAAATTATGATACCCTACCTCCACTTT. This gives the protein CASSEIMIPYLHF.

The CDR3 DNA is TGTGCCAGCAGCTTACTACAGGGGGCGTTTGGAAACACCATATATTTT. Protein product: CASSLLQGAFGNTIYF. The chain carries TRBV7-8 and TRBJ1-3, with TRBD1 matching over 9 bases. This CDR3 is 16 amino acids long. Losses at the gene ends were 2 bases for V and 3 bases for J; bases not matched to a gene: 5. Per germline, CDR1 SGHVS and CDR2 FQNEAQ.

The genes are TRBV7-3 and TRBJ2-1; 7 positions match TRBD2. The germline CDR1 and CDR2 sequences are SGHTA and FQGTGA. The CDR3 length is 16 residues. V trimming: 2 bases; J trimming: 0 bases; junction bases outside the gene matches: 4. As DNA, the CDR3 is TGTGCCAGCAGCTTATGGGGGGGTAGCTCCTACAATGAGCAGTTCTTC. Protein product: CASSLWGGSSYNEQFF.